These 18 T cell receptor beta chains were all obtained from the same sample, sequenced in a study of cytotoxic CD8 clonotypes in ibrutinib-treated CLL. Generated by immunoSEQ multiplex PCR, the TCRdb table keeps only in-frame clones and is missing some. The sample records about 160,000 clones, about four fifths being singletons. The sample consisted of PBMCs, taken after 24 months of ibrutinib treatment. The origin of the receptors is a human donor with chronic lymphocytic leukemia.

The genes are TRBV18 and TRBJ1-1; 9 nucleotides line up with TRBD1. Per germline, CDR1 KGHSH and CDR2 LQKENI. The CDR3 length is 18 residues. V gave up 4 bases and J gave up 5 bases; unmatched junction bases: 17. CDR3 sequence: CASSQGDRGVRGVTEAFF. Here the CDR3 DNA reads TGTGCCAGCTCACAGGGCGACAGGGGGGTCCGAGGGGTAACTGAAGCTTTCTTT.

This clone was counted a few times. The chain links TRBV7-8 to TRBJ2-1; D not resolved. The CDR3 contains 13 residues. V was trimmed by 5 bases and J by 7 bases, leaving 12 bases between them. Looked up from germline, CDR1 is SGHVS and CDR2 is FQNEAQ. The CDR3 loop is CASSLFTGNEQFF. The DNA for the CDR3 is TGTGCCAGCAGCCTATTTACTGGTAATGAGCAGTTCTTC.

The rearrangement uses TRBV7-2 and TRBJ2-1, with 12 positions matching TRBD2. Germline loops: CDR1 SGHTA, CDR2 FQGNSA. After removal of 3 bases from V and 9 bases from J, the junction contained 6 bases not matched to a gene. This CDR3 region has 15 residues. The CDR3 bases are TGTGCCAGCAGCTTCGATCTAGCGGGGGGGCTTGAGCAGTTCTTC. It encodes CASSFDLAGGLEQFF.

This clone was counted only a few times. The rearrangement links TRBV7-9 to TRBJ1-1, with D unclear. CDR3 size: 13 residues. Germline CDR1 reads SEHNR; CDR2 reads FQNEAQ (reference sequence). The ends were cut back, 5 bases at V and 3 bases at J, with 10 bases in the middle. CDR3 coding DNA: TGTGCCAGCAGCCTCCCCGACCACACTGAAGCTTTCTTT. Its protein product is CASSLPDHTEAFF.

The genes are TRBV7-9 and TRBJ1-1; a weak D match, TRBD1 (5 bases). With 3 bases removed from V and 8 bases from J, the gap between germline ends came to 13 bases. Germline V lookup: CDR1 SEHNR, CDR2 FQNEAQ (reference sequence). The CDR3 has 13 amino acids. CDR3 in amino acids: CASSFRTGEEAFF. CDR3 sequence (DNA): TGTGCCAGCAGCTTCAGGACGGGGGAAGAAGCTTTCTTT.

The chain links TRBV12-1 to TRBJ2-7; the table's TRBD2 call for D was not verified on the DNA. TRBV12-1 is annotated as a pseudogene. The CDR3 contains 15 residues. The CDR3 region is CASSFSAVPVHEQYF. CDR3 in DNA: TGTGCCAGCAGCTTTTCAGCGGTACCGGTCCACGAGCAGTACTTC.

The chain has TRBV7-2 and TRBJ2-1; D gene unclear. Germline lookup yields CDR1 SGHTA and CDR2 FQGNSA. V was pared by 5 bases and J by 0 bases, with 11 bases between. The CDR3 spans 15 residues. This CDR3 reads CASSPEVSSYNEQFF. In nucleotides, the CDR3 is TGTGCCAGCAGCCCAGAAGTGAGCTCCTACAATGAGCAGTTCTTC.

V gene TRBV5-1 combines with J gene TRBJ1-3, with 11 bases identical to TRBD1. Germline CDR1 is SGHRS and CDR2 is YFSETQ. The V segment lost 4 bases and the J segment 1 base; nucleotides outside the gene matches: 7. The CDR3 contains 17 residues. The CDR3 region is CASSEGQGAGSGNTIYF. DNA of the CDR3: TGCGCCAGCAGCGAAGGACAGGGGGCAGGTTCTGGAAACACCATATATTTT. The full variable domain, its missing parts supplied by reference TRBV5-1 and TRBJ1-3, is KAGVTQTPRYLIKTRGQQVTLSCSPISGHRSVSWYQQTPGQGLQFLFEYFSETQRNKGNFPGRFSGRQFSNSRSEMNVSTLELGDSALYLCASSEGQGAGSGNTIYFGEGSWLTVV.

This rearrangement joins TRBV18 to TRBJ1-6; D gene unclear. The CDR3 consists of 16 residues. V was clipped by 4 bases and J by 3 bases, with 13 bases between them. Looked up from germline, CDR1 is KGHSH and CDR2 is LQKENI. The CDR3 coding sequence is TGTGCCAGCTCACGGGAAGGACCAAACTATAATTCACCCCTCCACTTT. It encodes CASSREGPNYNSPLHF.

The J gene is TRBJ1-3, the V gene TRBV11-2; D gene unclear. The CDR3 contains 12 residues. V gave up 3 bases and J gave up 4 bases, with 4 bases separating them. Germline V gene data show CDR1 as SGHAT and CDR2 as FQNNGV. CDR3 DNA: TGTGCCAGCAGCTTTACAGGAAACACCATATATTTT. It is translated as CASSFTGNTIYF.

This clone came up once. The genes are TRBV29-1 and TRBJ2-7; the match to TRBD1 covers 9 bases. Germline CDR1 SQVTM, CDR2 ANQGSEA. The CDR3 runs 13 residues. V trimming: 7 bases; J trimming: 6 bases; junction bases outside the gene matches: 10. The CDR3: CSAQGTGKFEQYF. The CDR3 bases are TGCAGCGCTCAGGGGACAGGGAAATTCGAGCAGTACTTC.

This chain uses TRBV5-1 with TRBJ2-5; 8 bases line up with TRBD1. The junction had 13 bases not matched to a gene; V was cut back by 4 bases and J by 5 bases. The CDR3 is 16 amino acids. Germline V gene lookup returns CDR1 SGHRS and CDR2 YFSETQ. DNA for the CDR3: TGCGCCAGCAGCGGACAGGACAGGGTAGATGGGGAGACCCAGTACTTC. Its translation is CASSGQDRVDGETQYF.

There are a few counts of this clone. V usage is TRBV7-9 and J usage is TRBJ2-7; maybe TRBD1 (6 bases). Germline CDR1 is SEHNR and CDR2 is FQNEAQ (reference sequence). This CDR3 is built from 12 residues. The ends were cut back, 6 bases at V and 6 bases at J, with 12 bases in the middle. The CDR3 nucleotides are TGTGCCAGCAGTTCAGGGGATGGCGAGCAGTACTTC. Residues: CASSSGDGEQYF.

The rearrangement links TRBV4-1 to TRBJ2-2; 7 nucleotides line up with TRBD1. Germline loops: CDR1 MGHRA, CDR2 YSYEKL. After removal of 3 bases from V and 6 bases from J, the junction contained 13 bases not matched to a gene. The CDR3 runs to 17 residues. The CDR3 DNA sequence: TGCGCCAGCAGCCAGGAGCTAAGACAGGGAAGAGCCGGGGAGCTGTTTTTT. This translates into CASSQELRQGRAGELFF.

This sequence joins TRBV11-3 and TRBJ1-6; D not certain. Trimming cost V 1 base and J 7 bases, with 11 bases left between them. This CDR3 has 15 residues. From germline, CDR1 is SGHNT and CDR2 YENEEA. The CDR3 loop reads CASSLGEVLNSPLHF. CDR3 DNA: TGTGCCAGCAGCTTAGGGGAGGTTTTGAATTCACCCCTCCACTTT.

The chain joins TRBV28 to TRBJ1-1, with a possible D match to TRBD1 (6 bases). The V and J ends lost 7 bases and 0 bases respectively, with 15 bases between them. The CDR3 sequence is 15 residues long. CDR1 is MDHEN and CDR2 is SYDVKM in the germline V gene. This chain's CDR3 is CASKSGGGVNTEAFF. The CDR3 nucleotides are TGTGCCAGCAAGAGTGGGGGCGGGGTGAACACTGAAGCTTTCTTT.

The V gene is TRBV28, the J gene TRBJ2-1; 11 bases line up with TRBD2. The germline CDR1 and CDR2 sequences are MDHEN and SYDVKM. V shed 6 bases, J shed 0 bases, and the junction held 7 bases outside the gene matches. The CDR3 is 17 amino acids. CDR3 region: CASSDRLAGRSYNEQFF. The DNA for the CDR3 is TGTGCCAGCAGCGATAGACTAGCGGGACGCTCCTACAATGAGCAGTTCTTC.

The sample holds one count of this clone. J is TRBJ2-7 and V is TRBV6-5; D not certain. The V and J ends lost 0 bases and 4 bases respectively, with 16 bases between them. Per germline, CDR1 MNHEY and CDR2 SVGAGI. The CDR3 is 16 residues long. This CDR3 reads CASSYSNPTVVYEQYF. CDR3 sequence (DNA): TGTGCCAGCAGTTACTCGAACCCCACTGTAGTGTACGAGCAGTACTTC.